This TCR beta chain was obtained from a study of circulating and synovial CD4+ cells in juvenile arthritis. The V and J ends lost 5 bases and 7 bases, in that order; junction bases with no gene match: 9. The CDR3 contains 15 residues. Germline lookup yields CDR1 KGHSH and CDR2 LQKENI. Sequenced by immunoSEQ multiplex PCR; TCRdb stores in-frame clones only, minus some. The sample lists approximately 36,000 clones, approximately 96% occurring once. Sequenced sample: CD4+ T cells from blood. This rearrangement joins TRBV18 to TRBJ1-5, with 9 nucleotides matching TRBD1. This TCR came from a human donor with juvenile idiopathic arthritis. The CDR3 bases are TGTGCCAGCTCAGGACAGGGGCCTCCAACCCAGCCCCAGCATTTT. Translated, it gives CASSGQGPPTQPQHF.